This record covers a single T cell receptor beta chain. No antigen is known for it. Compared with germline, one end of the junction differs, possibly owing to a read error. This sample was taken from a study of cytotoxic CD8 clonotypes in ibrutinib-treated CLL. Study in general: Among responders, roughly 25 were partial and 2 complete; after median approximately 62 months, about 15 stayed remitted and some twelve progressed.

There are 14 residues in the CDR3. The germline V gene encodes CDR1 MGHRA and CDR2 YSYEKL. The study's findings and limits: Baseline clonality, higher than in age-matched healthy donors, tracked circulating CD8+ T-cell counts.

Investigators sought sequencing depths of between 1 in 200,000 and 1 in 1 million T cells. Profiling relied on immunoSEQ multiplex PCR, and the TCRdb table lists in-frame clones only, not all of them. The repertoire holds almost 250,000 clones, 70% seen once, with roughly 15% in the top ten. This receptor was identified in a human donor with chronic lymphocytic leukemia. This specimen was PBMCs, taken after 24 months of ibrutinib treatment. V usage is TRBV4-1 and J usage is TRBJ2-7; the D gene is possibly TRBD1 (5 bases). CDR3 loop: CASSQGVGGYEQYF. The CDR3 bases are TGCGCCAGCAGTCAAGGGGTTGGTGGGTACGAGCAGTACTTC.